What follows are 9 T cell receptor beta chains derived from one specimen sequenced in a study of OX40 agonist ivuxolimab in advanced cancers. This table comes from immunoSEQ multiplex PCR, and its TCRdb copy is limited to in-frame clones, with some not included. The sample has some 70,000 clones, around nine tenths seen once. The sequencing used CD4+ or CD8+ T cells sorted from blood, collected in a trial of the OX40 agonist ivuxolimab. The receptors originated from an adult with an advanced solid tumor such as melanoma, head and neck, liver or kidney cancer.

This clone was seen just once. The chain has TRBV6-8 and TRBJ2-7; tentatively, D is TRBD1 or TRBD2 (6 bases each). There are 20 residues in the CDR3. V was trimmed by 5 bases and J by 4 bases, leaving 33 bases between them. Germline V lookup: CDR1 MNHGY, CDR2 SAAAGT. This CDR3 reads CASSRGHRDSYRETGYEQYF. The DNA for the CDR3 is TGTGCCAGCAGTAGGGGCCATAGGGACTCATACAGGGAGACTGGTTACGAGCAGTACTTC.

The gene calls are TRBV28 and TRBJ2-5; TRBD2 matches 9 bases. The CDR3 has 14 residues. V shed 5 bases and J 5 bases; nucleotides not matched to a gene: 6. Germline-derived CDR1 and CDR2 are MDHEN and SYDVKM. The CDR3 DNA reads as TGTGCCAGCAGTAGTAGCGGGGGATACGAGACCCAGTACTTC. Amino acids: CASSSSGGYETQYF.

J is TRBJ2-2 and V is TRBV29-1; D is possibly TRBD1 or TRBD2 (7 bases each). CDR1 is SQVTM, CDR2 ANQGSEA, per germline. This CDR3 region has 15 residues. V gave up 4 bases and J gave up 4 bases, with 16 bases separating them. The CDR3 here is CSVGGGTGVTGELFF. As DNA, the CDR3 is TGCAGCGTTGGGGGGGGAACAGGGGTCACCGGGGAGCTGTTTTTT.

The chain joins TRBV18 to TRBJ1-3; the match to TRBD1 covers 7 bases. The J segment lost 0 bases and the V segment lost 5 bases, leaving 10 bases of the junction unmatched. The length of the CDR3 is 17 residues. CDR1 and CDR2 from the germline V gene are KGHSH and LQKENI. CDR3 nucleotides: TGTGCCAGCTCAATTATACGGGACAGAAACTCTGGAAACACCATATATTTT. It codes for CASSIIRDRNSGNTIYF.

The chain's CDR3 is CASSLEGANSPLHF. The CDR3 nucleotides are TGTGCCAGCAGTCTCGAAGGAGCTAATTCACCCCTCCACTTT. This rearrangement joins TRBV6-4 to TRBJ1-6; D gene uncertain. CDR1 MRHNA and CDR2 SNTAGT come from the germline V gene. The CDR3 has 14 amino acids. V lost 5 bases to trimming and J lost 6 bases, with 11 bases between them.

This clone came up a few times. The V call is TRBV10-3, the J call TRBJ2-1, with 7 bases identical to TRBD2. The CDR3 runs 17 residues. V lost 4 bases, J lost 5 bases, and 14 bases stayed unmatched. Per the germline V gene, CDR1 is ENHRY and CDR2 is SYGVKD. DNA for the CDR3: TGTGCCATCAGTGGAGGTAGTGGGACGGGACTAAACAATGAGCAGTTCTTC. The encoded protein is CAISGGSGTGLNNEQFF.

A remark on this clone: One junction end disagrees with the germline gene, perhaps due to a read error. This chain connects TRBV27 to TRBJ2-7; 10 bases are shared with TRBD2. There are 13 residues in the CDR3. In germline, CDR1 is MNHEY, CDR2 SMNVEV (reference sequence). The CDR3 here is CASSFSLAGETVF. CDR3 sequence (DNA): TGTGCCAGCAGTTTCTCCCTAGCGGGAGAAACAGTTTTC.

The chain uses TRBV4-3 and TRBJ1-5; 7 bases are a match to TRBD1. Germline trimming cut 3 bases from V and 1 base from J; bases unmatched to any gene: 0. Looked up from germline, CDR1 is LGHNA and CDR2 is YSLEER. This CDR3 has 14 amino acids. The CDR3 DNA sequence: TGCGCCAGCAGCCAGACAGGGAGCAATCAGCCCCAGCATTTT. Its translation: CASSQTGSNQPQHF.

This clone was found once. The V call is TRBV6-6, the J call TRBJ2-7; D possibly corresponds to TRBD1 (5 bases). V was clipped by 6 bases and J by 0 bases, with 9 bases between them. This CDR3 is 13 amino acids long. The germline CDR1 and CDR2 sequences are MNHNY and SVGAGI (reference sequence). The CDR3 nucleotides read TGTGCCAGCAGACAGGTTATCTCCTACGAGCAGTACTTC. Translating gives CASRQVISYEQYF.